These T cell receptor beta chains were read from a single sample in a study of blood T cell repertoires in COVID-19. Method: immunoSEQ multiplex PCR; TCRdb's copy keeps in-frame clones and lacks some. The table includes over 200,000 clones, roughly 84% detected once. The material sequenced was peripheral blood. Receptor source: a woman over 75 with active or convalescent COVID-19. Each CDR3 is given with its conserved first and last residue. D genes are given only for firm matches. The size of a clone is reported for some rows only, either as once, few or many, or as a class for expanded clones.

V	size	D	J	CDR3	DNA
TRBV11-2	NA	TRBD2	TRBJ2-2	CASSPGTSQTGELFF	TGTGCCAGCAGCCCCGGGACTAGCCAAACCGGGGAGCTGTTTTTT
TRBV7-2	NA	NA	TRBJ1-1	CASSLAPGQSIEAFF	TGTGCCAGCAGCTTAGCGCCGGGTCAGTCGATTGAAGCTTTCTTT
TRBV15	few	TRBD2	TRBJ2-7	CATSRGDAGGSYEQYF	TGTGCCACCAGCAGAGGTGATGCGGGGGGCTCGTACGAGCAGTACTTC
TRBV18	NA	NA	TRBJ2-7	CASSPRTDSYEQYF	TGTGCCAGCTCACCACGGACAGATTCCTACGAGCAGTACTTC
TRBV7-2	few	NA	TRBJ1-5	CASSLGTRREQPQHF	TGTGCCAGCAGCTTAGGAACGAGGAGGGAGCAGCCCCAGCATTTT
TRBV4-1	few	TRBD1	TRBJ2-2	CASSPRAGGSTGELFF	TGCGCCAGCAGCCCGAGGGCAGGGGGCAGCACCGGGGAGCTGTTTTTT
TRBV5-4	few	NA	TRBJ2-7	CASSLEPGKSDEQYF	TGTGCCAGCAGCTTGGAGCCAGGGAAGTCGGACGAGCAGTACTTC
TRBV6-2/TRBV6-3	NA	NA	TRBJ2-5	CASSTYPPRRGETQYF	TGTGCCAGCAGTACTTACCCCCCCAGGCGCGGGGAGACCCAGTACTTC
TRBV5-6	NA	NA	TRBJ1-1	CASSFMGQGVGNTEAFF	TGTGCCAGCAGCTTCATGGGGCAGGGCGTCGGTAACACTGAAGCTTTCTTT
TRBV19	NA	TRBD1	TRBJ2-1	CASSMTGTAQFF	TGTGCCAGTAGTATGACCGGGACAGCGCAGTTCTTC
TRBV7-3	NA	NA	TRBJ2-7	CASSFTGSYEQYF	TGTGCCAGCAGCTTCACGGGGTCCTACGAGCAGTACTTC
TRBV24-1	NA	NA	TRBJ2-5	CATSDLTGRQTQYF	TGTGCCACCAGTGATTTGACAGGGAGACAGACCCAGTACTTC
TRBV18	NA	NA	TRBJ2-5	CASSPPGRPQETQYF	TGTGCCAGCTCACCACCTGGGCGCCCTCAAGAGACCCAGTACTTC
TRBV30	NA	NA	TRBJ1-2	CAWNRGGGFGGYTF	TGTGCCTGGAACCGCGGGGGCGGGTTTGGTGGCTACACCTTC
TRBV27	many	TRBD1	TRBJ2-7	CASSLPTGQEQYF	TGTGCCAGCAGTTTACCAACGGGACAGGAGCAGTACTTC
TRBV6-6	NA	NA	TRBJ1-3	CASSQPPGGNTIYF	TGTGCCAGCAGCCAACCCCCGGGAGGAAACACCATATATTTT
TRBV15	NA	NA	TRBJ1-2	CATSARTGRGYGYTF	TGTGCCACCAGCGCCCGGACCGGACGGGGCTATGGCTACACCTTC
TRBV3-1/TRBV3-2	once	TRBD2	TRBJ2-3	CASSQLLAGGSDTQYF	TGTGCCAGCAGCCAACTACTAGCGGGGGGGTCAGATACGCAGTATTTT
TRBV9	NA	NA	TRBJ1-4	CASSVGLPGGEKLFF	TGTGCCAGCAGCGTAGGACTGCCGGGCGGGGAAAAACTGTTTTTT
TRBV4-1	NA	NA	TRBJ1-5	CASSPLASNQPQHF	TGCGCCAGCAGCCCTCTGGCTAGCAATCAGCCCCAGCATTTT
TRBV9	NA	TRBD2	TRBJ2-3	CASTQRERRDTQYF	TGTGCCAGCACTCAGCGGGAGAGGAGAGATACGCAGTATTTT
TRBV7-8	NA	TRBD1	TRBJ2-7	CASSTRTGGYEQYF	TGTGCCAGCAGCACCCGGACAGGGGGCTACGAGCAGTACTTC
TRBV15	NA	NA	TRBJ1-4	CATSGVPRGGEKLFF	TGTGCCACCAGCGGCGTTCCGAGGGGGGGTGAAAAACTGTTTTTT
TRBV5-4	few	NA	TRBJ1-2	CASSSKTNSGYGYTF	TGTGCCAGCAGCTCCAAGACCAACTCGGGCTATGGCTACACCTTC
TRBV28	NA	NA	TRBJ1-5	CASRRTLSNQPQHF	TGTGCCAGCAGGCGGACACTAAGCAATCAGCCCCAGCATTTT
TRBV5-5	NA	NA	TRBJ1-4	CASSFDVGASNEKLFF	TGTGCCAGCAGCTTCGATGTAGGGGCCAGTAATGAAAAACTGTTTTTT
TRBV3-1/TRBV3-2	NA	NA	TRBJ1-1	CASSQDPGQGTEAFF	TGTGCCAGCAGCCAAGATCCAGGCCAGGGCACTGAAGCTTTCTTT
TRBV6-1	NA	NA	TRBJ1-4	CASSDRINEKLFF	TGTGCCAGCAGTGACAGGATTAATGAAAAACTGTTTTTT
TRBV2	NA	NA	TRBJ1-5	CAGSSGLGWPQHF	TGTGCCGGCAGTTCAGGGTTGGGGTGGCCCCAGCATTTT
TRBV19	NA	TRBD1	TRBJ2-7	CASSAGQGYEQYF	TGTGCCAGTAGTGCGGGACAGGGGTACGAGCAGTACTTC